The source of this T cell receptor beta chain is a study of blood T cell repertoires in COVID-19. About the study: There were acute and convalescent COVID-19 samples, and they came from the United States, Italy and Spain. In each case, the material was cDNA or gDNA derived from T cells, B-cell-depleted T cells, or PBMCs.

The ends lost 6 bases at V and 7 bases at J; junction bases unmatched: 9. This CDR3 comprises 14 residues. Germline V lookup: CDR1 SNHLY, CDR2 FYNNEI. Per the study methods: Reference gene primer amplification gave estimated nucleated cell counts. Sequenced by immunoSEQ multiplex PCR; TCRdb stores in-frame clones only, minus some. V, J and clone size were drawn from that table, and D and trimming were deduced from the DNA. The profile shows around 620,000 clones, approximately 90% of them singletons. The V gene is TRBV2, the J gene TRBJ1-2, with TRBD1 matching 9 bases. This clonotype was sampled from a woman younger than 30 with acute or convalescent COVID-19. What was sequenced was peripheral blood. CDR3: CASRPGTGYSGYTF. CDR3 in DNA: TGTGCCAGCAGGCCCGGGACAGGGTACTCTGGCTACACCTTC. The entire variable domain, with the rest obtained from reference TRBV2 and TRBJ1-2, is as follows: EPEVTQTPSHQVTQMGQEVILRCVPISNHLYFYWYRQILGQKVEFLVSFYNNEISEKSEIFDDQFSVERPDGSNFTLKIRSTKLEDSAMYFCASRPGTGYSGYTFGSGTRLTVV.